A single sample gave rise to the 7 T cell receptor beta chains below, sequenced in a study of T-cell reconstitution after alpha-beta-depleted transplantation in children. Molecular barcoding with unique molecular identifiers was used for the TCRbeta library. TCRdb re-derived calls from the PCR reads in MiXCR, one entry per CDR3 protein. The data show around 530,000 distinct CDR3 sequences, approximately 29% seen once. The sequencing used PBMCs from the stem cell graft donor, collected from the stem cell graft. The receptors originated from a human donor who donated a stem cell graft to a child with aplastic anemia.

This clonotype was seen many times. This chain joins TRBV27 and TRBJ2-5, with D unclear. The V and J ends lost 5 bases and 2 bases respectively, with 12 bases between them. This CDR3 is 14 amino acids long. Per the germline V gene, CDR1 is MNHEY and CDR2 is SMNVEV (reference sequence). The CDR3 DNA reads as TGTGCCAGCAGTAAAATGAAGACTCAAGAGACCCAGTACTTC. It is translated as CASSKMKTQETQYF.

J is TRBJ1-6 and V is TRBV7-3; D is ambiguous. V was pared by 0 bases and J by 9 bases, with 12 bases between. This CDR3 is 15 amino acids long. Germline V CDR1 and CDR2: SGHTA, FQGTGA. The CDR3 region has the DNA TGTGCCAGCAGCTTAACGCCGGGGAATCGTTCACCCCTCCACTTT. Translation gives CASSLTPGNRSPLHF. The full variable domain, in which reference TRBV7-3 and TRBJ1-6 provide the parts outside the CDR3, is GAGVSQTPSNKVTEKGKYVELRCDPISGHTALYWYRQSLGQGPEFLIYFQGTGAADDSGLPNDRFFAVRPEGSVSTLKIQRTERGDSAVYLCASSLTPGNRSPLHFGNGTRLTVT.

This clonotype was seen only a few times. In DNA form, the CDR3 reads TGTGCCAGCAGCCAACGGCTAGCCCAAGAGACCCAGTACTTC. Protein: CASSQRLAQETQYF. The chain combines TRBV3-1 with TRBJ2-5; perhaps TRBD2 as D (5 bases). With 2 bases removed from V and 1 base from J, the gap between germline ends came to 8 bases. Germline loops: CDR1 LGHDT, CDR2 YNNKEL (reference sequence). This CDR3 region has 14 residues.

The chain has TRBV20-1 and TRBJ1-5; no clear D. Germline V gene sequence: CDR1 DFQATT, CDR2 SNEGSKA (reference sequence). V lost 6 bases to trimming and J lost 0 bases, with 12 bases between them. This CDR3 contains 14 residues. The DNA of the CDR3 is TGCAGTGCCCCTCCACAGATTAGCAATCAGCCCCAGCATTTT. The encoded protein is CSAPPQISNQPQHF.

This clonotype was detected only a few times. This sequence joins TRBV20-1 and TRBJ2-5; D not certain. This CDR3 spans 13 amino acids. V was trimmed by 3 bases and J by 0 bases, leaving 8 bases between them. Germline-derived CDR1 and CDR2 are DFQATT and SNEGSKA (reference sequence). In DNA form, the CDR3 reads TGCAGTGCTAGTCGGGCTCACCAAGAGACCCAGTACTTC. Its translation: CSASRAHQETQYF.

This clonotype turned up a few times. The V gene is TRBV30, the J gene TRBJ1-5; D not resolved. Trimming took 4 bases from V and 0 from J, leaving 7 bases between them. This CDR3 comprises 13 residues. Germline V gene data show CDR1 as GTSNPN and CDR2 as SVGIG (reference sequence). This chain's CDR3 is CAWNPGSNQPQHF. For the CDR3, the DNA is TGTGCCTGGAATCCGGGTAGCAATCAGCCCCAGCATTTT. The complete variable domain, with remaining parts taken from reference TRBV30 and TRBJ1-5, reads SQTIHQWPATLVQPVGSPLSLECTVEGTSNPNLYWYRQAAGRGLQLLFYSVGIGQISSEVPQNLSASRPQDRQFILSSKKLLLSDSGFYLCAWNPGSNQPQHFGDGTRLSIL.

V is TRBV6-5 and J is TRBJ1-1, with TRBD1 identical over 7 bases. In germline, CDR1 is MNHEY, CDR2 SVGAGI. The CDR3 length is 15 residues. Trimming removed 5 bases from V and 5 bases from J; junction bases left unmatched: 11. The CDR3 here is CASSTRQGFITEAFF. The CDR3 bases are TGTGCCAGCAGTACTCGACAGGGTTTTATAACTGAAGCTTTCTTT.